Here is one TCR beta chain with its context. This record comes from a study of blood T cell repertoires in COVID-19. Study-level information: Whether acute or convalescent, the COVID-19 samples came from the United States, Italy and Spain. In each case, the material was cDNA or gDNA derived from T cells, B-cell-depleted T cells, or PBMCs.

Original processing methods: Estimation of nucleated cell counts was performed using reference gene primer amplification. The protocol was immunoSEQ multiplex PCR, while the TCRdb copy is restricted to in-frame clones and leaves out a portion. D and trimming were read from the DNA, whereas the V and J calls and clone size are those reported in that table. The sample records about 300,000 clones, around 88% being singletons. Germline-derived CDR1 and CDR2 are MDHEN and SYDVKM. This CDR3 comprises 14 residues. After removal of 7 bases from V and 8 bases from J, the junction contained 13 bases not matched to a gene.

The sequencing input was peripheral blood. The chain recombines TRBV28 with TRBJ1-2; 7 bases line up with TRBD1. This clonotype was sampled from a woman aged 25 to 39 who had recovered from COVID-19. The CDR3 DNA sequence: TGTGCCAGCACCTATTACACAGGGGTGGACGGCTACACCTTC. This encodes CASTYYTGVDGYTF.